A selection of T cell receptor beta chains follows, all from one sample in a study of cytomegalovirus exposure and HLA in healthy donors. The repertoire was sequenced with immunoSEQ multiplex PCR; TCRdb's copy has only in-frame clones and lacks some. Of 150,000 to 200,000 clones in the sample, 80% to 85% were seen once. Sequenced material: PBMCs. These receptors originate from a man in his fifties in good health and CMV-seropositive. Both conserved end residues are trimmed from each CDR3. Size values are once, few and many counts, or a class for expanded clones, and some rows have none.

ASSEPGQGISGYT,once,TRBJ1-2,TRBV9
ASSFSGQDFYEQY,once,TRBJ2-7,TRBV5-1
ASSPLGQGWTEAF,NA,TRBJ1-1,TRBV18
ASSQDRGTLGLNEQF,NA,TRBJ2-1,TRBV4-1
SARDSSGNTIY,NA,TRBJ1-3,TRBV29-1
ASSQKSQGAIYEQY,once,TRBJ2-7,TRBV4-3
ASSDPAGGRYEQY,NA,TRBJ2-7,TRBV2
ASSQRFRGYEQY,NA,TRBJ2-7,TRBV23-1
ASSIWRWGEYGYT,NA,TRBJ1-2,TRBV19
ASSLLGDLTDEQY,NA,TRBJ2-7,TRBV28
ASSPSEQY,NA,TRBJ2-7,TRBV6-4
ASRPSGSSYNEQF,NA,TRBJ2-1,TRBV4-1
ASSSEGYTDTQY,NA,TRBJ2-3,TRBV5-1
ASSYTIGEKFYEQY,NA,TRBJ2-7,TRBV6-5
ASSANRVYLQETQY,NA,TRBJ2-5,TRBV7-9
AISESGQGYTEAF,once,TRBJ1-1,TRBV10-3
ASSESGRGISGNTIY,NA,TRBJ1-3,TRBV10-1
ASSYSGGGTEAF,NA,TRBJ1-1,TRBV6-6
ASSVTSGELF,NA,TRBJ2-2,TRBV9
ASSLVGSGTHTQY,NA,TRBJ2-3,TRBV11-2
ASSVGIGNQPQH,NA,TRBJ1-5,TRBV9
ATSTTSGKVVNEQF,NA,TRBJ2-1,TRBV15
ASSLAVRATEAF,NA,TRBJ1-1,TRBV19
ASQNRGVSTDTQY,NA,TRBJ2-3,TRBV2
ASSVAGLIYNEQF,NA,TRBJ2-1,TRBV9
ASRNRGLYTQY,NA,TRBJ2-3,TRBV6-1
ASSRPGLAGEQY,NA,TRBJ2-7,TRBV6-5
ASSSSGGVNEQF,NA,TRBJ2-1,TRBV14
ASSEEPGQGVWGANVLT,NA,TRBJ2-6,TRBV5-7